The clone carrying this T cell receptor (beta chain) was detected many times. The target antigen is unknown. TCRdb passed the reads through MiXCR, listing each CDR3 protein once. Here the sample spans some 270,000 distinct CDR3 sequences, 20% to 25% being singletons. The source of the sample is a study of T cell repertoires in cytomegalovirus infection. Study at large: The study used recently identified HLA-C-restricted and well-studied HLA-B-restricted CMV epitopes. Overall study findings and caveats: The study found HLA-C-restricted CMV-specific TCR beta clonotypes dominating the ex vivo response. The study identified carriers of CMV plus the relevant HLA from cumulative public TCR beta family frequency.

This clonotype was sampled from a human donor in good health (CMV status not recorded). Some clones in this sample may be carry-over from other donors' samples. This specimen was cultured PBMCs, taken from culture after CMV antigen stimulation.

CDR3 DNA sequence: TGTGCCAGCAGCTTAACACTTAACTATGGCTACACCTTC. Its protein product is CASSLTLNYGYTF. The genes are TRBV7-2 and TRBJ1-2, with D unresolved. This CDR3 has 13 residues. V was pared by 2 bases and J by 1 base, with 5 bases between. Germline V gene sequence: CDR1 SGHTA, CDR2 FQGNSA.